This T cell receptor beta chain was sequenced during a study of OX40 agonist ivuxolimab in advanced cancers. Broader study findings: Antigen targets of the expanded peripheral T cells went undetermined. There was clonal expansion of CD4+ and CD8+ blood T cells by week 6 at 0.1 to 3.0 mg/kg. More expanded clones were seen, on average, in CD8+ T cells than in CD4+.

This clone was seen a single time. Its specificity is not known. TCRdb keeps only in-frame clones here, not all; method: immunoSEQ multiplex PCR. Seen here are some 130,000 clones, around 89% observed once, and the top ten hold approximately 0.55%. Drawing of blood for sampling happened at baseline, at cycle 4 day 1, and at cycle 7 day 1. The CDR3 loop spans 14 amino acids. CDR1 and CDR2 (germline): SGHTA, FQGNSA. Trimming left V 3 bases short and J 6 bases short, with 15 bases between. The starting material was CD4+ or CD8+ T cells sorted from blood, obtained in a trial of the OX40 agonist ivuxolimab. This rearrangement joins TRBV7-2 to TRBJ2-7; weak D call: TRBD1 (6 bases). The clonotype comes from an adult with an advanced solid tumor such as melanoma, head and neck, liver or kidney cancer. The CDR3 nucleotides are TGTGCCAGCAGCTTTGAGGTACTAGGGGGCGAGCAGTACTTC. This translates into CASSFEVLGGEQYF.